The sequence of this T cell receptor beta chain was determined in a study of CD8+ T cells in alopecia areata. Sequencing templates came from extracted RNA that was reverse transcribed into cDNA. Sequenced by immunoSEQ multiplex PCR; TCRdb stores in-frame clones only, minus some. The sample includes about 110,000 clones, under 65% seen only once; the top ten take more than 20%. This clone was observed a few times. CDR1 and CDR2 from the germline V gene are MGHRA and YSYEKL. The CDR3 consists of 15 residues. J was trimmed by 6 bases and V by 0 bases; bases with no gene match: 8. This rearrangement joins TRBV4-1 to TRBJ2-7, with 7 bases matching TRBD2. The specimen sequenced was NKG2D-low CD8+ T cells sorted from blood. This receptor was obtained from a human donor with alopecia areata. Written as DNA, the CDR3 is TGCGCCAGCAGCCAAGAAGTTGCCAGGGAGGGCGAGCAGTACTTC. Translating gives CASSQEVAREGEQYF.